This paragraph reports one TCR beta chain. The CDR3 consists of 15 residues. Germline CDR1 reads MDHEN; CDR2 reads SYDVKM. V lost 8 bases and J lost 9; bases outside the gene matches: 19. Clones were sequenced by immunoSEQ multiplex PCR, and TCRdb holds only the in-frame ones, with some missing. The sample includes 50,000 to 60,000 clones, 75% to 95% of them seen just once. This sample is part of a study of T cell changes during pregnancy in multiple sclerosis. The material sequenced was peripheral blood, taken in the first trimester of pregnancy. The rearrangement uses TRBV28 and TRBJ2-7, with 7 bases fitting TRBD2. The source is a female donor in good health, enrolled as a control in a pregnancy study. This CDR3 is CASDSLPGGNLRQYF. The CDR3, as DNA: TGTGCCAGCGACTCCCTCCCGGGGGGAAACTTAAGGCAGTACTTC.